These 27 T cell receptor beta chains were all obtained from the same sample, sequenced in a study of OX40 agonist ivuxolimab in advanced cancers. This table comes from immunoSEQ multiplex PCR, and its TCRdb copy is limited to in-frame clones, with some not included. The sample records roughly 60,000 clones, about 85% being singletons. Source: CD4+ or CD8+ T cells sorted from blood, taken in a trial of the OX40 agonist ivuxolimab. These receptors were taken from an adult with an advanced solid tumor such as melanoma, head and neck, liver or kidney cancer.

This chain links TRBV19 with TRBJ1-1; perhaps TRBD1 as D (5 bases). Germline V gene data show CDR1 as LNHDA and CDR2 as SQIVND (reference sequence). Trimming left V 7 bases short and J 7 bases short, with 13 bases between. The CDR3 runs 12 residues. CDR3: CASTRDGNEAFF. The CDR3 region has the DNA TGTGCCAGTACCCGGGACGGAAATGAAGCTTTCTTT.

The rearrangement joins TRBV14 to TRBJ1-3; D ambiguous. The germline V gene has CDR1 SGHDN and CDR2 FVKESK. Trimming removed 0 bases at V and 0 bases at J, with 9 bases between. The CDR3 totals 16 residues. The CDR3 sequence is CASSQDRARSGNTIYF. In DNA form, the CDR3 reads TGTGCCAGCAGCCAAGATCGGGCCCGCTCTGGAAACACCATATATTTT.

The rearrangement joins TRBV7-3 to TRBJ2-7; D unresolved. Trimming cost V 0 bases and J 7 bases, with 10 bases left between them. Per the germline V gene, CDR1 is SGHTA and CDR2 is FQGTGA. This CDR3 is built from 13 residues. In DNA form, the CDR3 reads TGTGCCAGCAGCTTAACCGGCTTGGGGGAGCAGTACTTC. Encoded protein: CASSLTGLGEQYF.

In its sample, this clone was seen a few times. The chain has TRBV30 and TRBJ2-7; possibly TRBD1 for D (6 bases). V lost 1 base, J lost 0 bases, and 13 bases lay in between. The CDR3 extends over 15 amino acids. In germline, CDR1 is GTSNPN, CDR2 SVGIG (reference sequence). CDR3 protein: CAWSALDRISYEQYF. The CDR3 DNA sequence: TGTGCCTGGAGTGCTTTAGACAGGATCTCCTACGAGCAGTACTTC.

The chain combines TRBV6-4 with TRBJ2-1; D unclear. The CDR3 extends over 12 amino acids. Germline V gene sequence: CDR1 MRHNA, CDR2 SNTAGT. V was clipped by 4 bases and J by 7 bases, with 8 bases between them. The CDR3 is CASSGVGNEQFF. The CDR3, as DNA: TGTGCCAGCAGTGGGGTGGGAAATGAGCAGTTCTTC.

The chain is built from TRBV30 and TRBJ1-4; D ambiguous. Trimming removed 1 base from V and 8 bases from J, with 14 bases in between. Looked up from germline, CDR1 is GTSNPN and CDR2 is SVGIG (reference sequence). CDR3 length equals 14 residues. CDR3 nucleotides: TGTGCCTGGAGTGAAGCAGGTCTGGGAGAAAAACTGTTTTTT. Its translation is CAWSEAGLGEKLFF.

The chain combines TRBV27 with TRBJ1-1, with 11 bases lining up with TRBD1. In germline, CDR1 is MNHEY, CDR2 SMNVEV (reference sequence). The CDR3 sequence is 15 residues long. V shed 4 bases, J shed 3 bases, and the junction held 4 bases outside the gene matches. CDR3 coding DNA: TGTGCCAGCAGTTCCCGGACAGGGGGCTACACTGAAGCTTTCTTT. Encoded protein: CASSSRTGGYTEAFF.

This clone was observed a few times. The genes are TRBV5-6 and TRBJ1-4; the D is unclear. The V gene's germline CDR1 is SGHDT and CDR2 YYEEEE. The CDR3 runs to 13 residues. Trimming stripped 5 bases from V and 7 bases from J, with 12 bases between. DNA for the CDR3: TGTGCCAGCAGTGGGCAGCCTGGTGAAAAACTGTTTTTT. Translated, it gives CASSGQPGEKLFF.

The J gene is TRBJ2-1, the V gene TRBV19; D unresolved. V was cut by 3 bases and J by 2 bases, with 11 bases left in between. Looked up from germline, CDR1 is LNHDA and CDR2 is SQIVND (reference sequence). The CDR3 totals 15 residues. CDR3 coding DNA: TGTGCCAGTAGTATTGCTTATGGGCCCTACAATGAGCAGTTCTTC. This encodes CASSIAYGPYNEQFF.

This rearrangement joins TRBV13 to TRBJ2-2; 9 nucleotides match TRBD1. The CDR3 sequence is 15 residues long. Per the germline V gene, CDR1 is PRHDT and CDR2 is FYEKMQ (reference sequence). The V gene end was trimmed by 3 bases and the J gene end by 8 bases; junction bases not matched to a gene: 7. CDR3 coding DNA: TGTGCCAGCAGCTTTGGGGACAGGGCGTCTGGGGAGCTGTTTTTT. Encoded protein: CASSFGDRASGELFF.

This clone was recorded a few times. The chain joins TRBV27 to TRBJ2-7; 7 nucleotides agree with TRBD1. The CDR3 consists of 13 residues. Germline V gene sequence: CDR1 MNHEY, CDR2 SMNVEV (reference sequence). With 4 bases clipped from V and 6 bases from J, the junction kept 6 bases outside the gene matches. This chain's CDR3 is CASSSLQGREQYF. Written as DNA, the CDR3 is TGTGCCAGCAGTTCCTTACAGGGGCGCGAGCAGTACTTC.

The CDR3 sequence: CASSMTGRTEAFF. The CDR3 bases are TGTGCCAGTAGTATGACAGGGCGGACTGAAGCTTTCTTT. The genes are TRBV19 and TRBJ1-1; 7 bases line up with TRBD1. Trimming at V came to 3 bases and at J to 5 bases, leaving 3 bases not matched to a gene. The CDR3 runs 13 residues. Germline V gene lookup returns CDR1 LNHDA and CDR2 SQIVND (reference sequence).

V usage is TRBV28 and J usage is TRBJ1-2; D not resolved. Looked up from germline, CDR1 is MDHEN and CDR2 is SYDVKM. Trimming left V 11 bases short and J 2 bases short, with 15 bases between. CDR3 length: 13 residues. The CDR3 sequence: CAASRVQNYGYTF. Written as DNA, the CDR3 is TGTGCCGCTTCTAGGGTGCAGAACTATGGCTACACCTTC.

The chain joins TRBV7-2 to TRBJ2-3; D may be TRBD2 (5 bases). This CDR3 contains 15 residues. The ends were cut back, 4 bases at V and 2 bases at J, with 13 bases in the middle. The V gene's germline CDR1 is SGHTA and CDR2 FQGNSA. The CDR3 reads CASSSWAGYTDTQYF. The CDR3 nucleotides are TGTGCCAGCAGCTCCTGGGCGGGTTACACAGATACGCAGTATTTT.

The V gene is TRBV28, the J gene TRBJ1-5; no firm D call. The ends were cut back, 6 bases at V and 0 bases at J, with 6 bases in the middle. The CDR3 totals 13 residues. Germline-derived CDR1 and CDR2 are MDHEN and SYDVKM. The CDR3 DNA reads as TGTGCCAGCAGGCGATTTAGCAATCAGCCCCAGCATTTT. Amino acid sequence: CASRRFSNQPQHF.

This clone was detected only once. CDR3 in amino acids: CASRLAGGPSYEQYF. The CDR3, as DNA: TGTGCCAGCAGGCTCGCGGGAGGGCCTTCCTACGAGCAGTACTTC. The chain links TRBV6-4 to TRBJ2-7, with TRBD2 matching 9 bases. This CDR3 is built from 15 residues. Germline V gene lookup returns CDR1 MRHNA and CDR2 SNTAGT. V was pared by 6 bases and J by 1 base, with 7 bases of the junction left unmatched.

This clone has just one count. The rearrangement uses TRBV28 and TRBJ1-1; D possibly corresponds to TRBD1 (5 bases). The V end was cut by 6 bases, the J end by 1 base, with 12 bases between. This CDR3 is built from 14 residues. Germline lookup yields CDR1 MDHEN and CDR2 SYDVKM. The CDR3 protein is CASRIGVRNTEAFF. CDR3 in DNA: TGTGCCAGCAGAATAGGGGTGAGGAACACTGAAGCTTTCTTT.

The chain combines TRBV7-2 with TRBJ2-7; TRBD1 agrees at 8 bases. The CDR3 loop spans 15 amino acids. Germline CDR1 reads SGHTA; CDR2 reads FQGNSA. V dropped 2 bases and J dropped 0; count of bases not matched to a gene: 3. CDR3 bases: TGTGCCAGCAGCTTAACTGGGACAGGCTCCTACGAGCAGTACTTC. It encodes CASSLTGTGSYEQYF.

The CDR3 coding sequence is TGTGCCTGGAGCGTAGGGGGGGCCATTCAGTACTTC. Protein product: CAWSVGGAIQYF. The rearrangement links TRBV30 to TRBJ2-4; the D gene is possibly TRBD2 (7 bases). The ends were cut back, 3 bases at V and 9 bases at J, with 12 bases in the middle. Per the germline V gene, CDR1 is GTSNPN and CDR2 is SVGIG (reference sequence). The length of the CDR3 is 12 residues.

The chain uses TRBV4-1 and TRBJ2-2; D is uncertain. There are 15 residues in the CDR3. V lost 4 bases, J lost 5 bases, and 14 bases lay in between. Germline V gene lookup returns CDR1 MGHRA and CDR2 YSYEKL. CDR3 in amino acids: CASSPRAMGTGELFF. The CDR3 DNA follows: TGCGCCAGCAGCCCCAGAGCGATGGGGACCGGGGAGCTGTTTTTT.

The chain couples TRBV4-2 to TRBJ2-1; D is tentatively TRBD1 or TRBD2 (5 bases each). V lost 1 base to trimming and J lost 4 bases, with 11 bases between them. The CDR3 has 15 residues. Germline CDR1 reads LGHNA; CDR2 reads YNFKEQ. DNA of the CDR3: TGTGCCAGCAGCCAAGGCCGAGGGGATTACAATGAGCAGTTCTTC. Translation: CASSQGRGDYNEQFF.

V usage is TRBV18 and J usage is TRBJ2-7; 8 bases fit TRBD1. The CDR3 sequence is 13 residues long. Losses at the gene ends were 2 bases for V and 5 bases for J; bases not matched to a gene: 2. The germline V gene encodes CDR1 KGHSH and CDR2 LQKENI. This CDR3 is CASSPETGDEQYF. In nucleotides, the CDR3 is TGTGCCAGCTCACCAGAGACAGGGGACGAGCAGTACTTC.

This rearrangement joins TRBV28 to TRBJ2-1; D ambiguous. Germline V gene data show CDR1 as MDHEN and CDR2 as SYDVKM. V was shortened by 5 bases and J by 2 bases, with 13 bases between the two germline ends. The CDR3 totals 15 residues. CDR3 nucleotides: TGTGCCAGCAGTCCGACACGAATCGCCTACAATGAGCAGTTCTTC. As protein: CASSPTRIAYNEQFF.

CDR3 loop: CASGFGVSSYNEQFF. The CDR3 DNA is TGTGCTAGTGGTTTTGGGGTCAGCTCCTACAATGAGCAGTTCTTC. The genes are TRBV12-5 and TRBJ2-1; no clear D. The germline V gene encodes CDR1 LGHNT and CDR2 FRNRAP. This CDR3 region has 15 residues. Trimming took 3 bases from V and 0 from J, leaving 9 bases between them.

Within the sample, this clone is medium-sized. The V gene is TRBV18, the J gene TRBJ1-6; TRBD1 might be the D (6 bases). The germline V gene has CDR1 KGHSH and CDR2 LQKENI. This CDR3 comprises 15 residues. Trimming shortened V by 6 bases and J by 5 bases, and 14 bases separated the two germline ends. The DNA for the CDR3 is TGTGCCAGCTCGCCCCAGGGGTTGAATAATTCACCCCTCCACTTT. Its protein is CASSPQGLNNSPLHF.

The chain has TRBV7-8 and TRBJ1-4; D is uncertain. From germline, CDR1 is SGHVS and CDR2 FQNEAQ. Deletions cut 3 bases from V and 8 bases from J, with 16 bases between. The CDR3 length is 15 residues. This CDR3 reads CASSFTTSPGEKLFF. As DNA, the CDR3 is TGTGCCAGCAGCTTTACAACTTCCCCGGGGGAAAAACTGTTTTTT.

V is TRBV6-1 and J is TRBJ1-5; TRBD1 might be the D (6 bases). This CDR3 has 16 residues. V lost 4 bases to trimming and J lost 3 bases, with 16 bases between them. Germline CDR1 MNHNS, CDR2 SASEGT. The CDR3 is CASSARTASSNQPQHF. For the CDR3, the DNA is TGTGCCAGCAGTGCAAGGACAGCGTCTTCCAATCAGCCCCAGCATTTT.